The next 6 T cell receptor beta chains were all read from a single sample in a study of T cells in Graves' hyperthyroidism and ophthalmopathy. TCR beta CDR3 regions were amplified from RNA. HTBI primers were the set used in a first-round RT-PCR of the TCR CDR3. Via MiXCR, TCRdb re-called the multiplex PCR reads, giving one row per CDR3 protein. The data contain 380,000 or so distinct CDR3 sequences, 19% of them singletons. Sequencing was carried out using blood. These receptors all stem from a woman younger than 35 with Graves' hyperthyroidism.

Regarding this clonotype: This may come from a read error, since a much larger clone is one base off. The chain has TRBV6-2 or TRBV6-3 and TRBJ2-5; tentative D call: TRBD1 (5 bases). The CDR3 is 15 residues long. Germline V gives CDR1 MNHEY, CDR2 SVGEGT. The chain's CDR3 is CASSYRWGVPETKYF. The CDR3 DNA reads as TGTGCCAGCAGTTACAGGTGGGGCGTTCCGGAGACCAAGTACTTC.

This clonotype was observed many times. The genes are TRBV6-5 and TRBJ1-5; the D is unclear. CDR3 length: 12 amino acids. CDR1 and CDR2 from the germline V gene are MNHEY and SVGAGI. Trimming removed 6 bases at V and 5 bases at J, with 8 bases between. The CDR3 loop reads CASSPIDQPQHF. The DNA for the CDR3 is TGTGCCAGCAGCCCAATAGATCAGCCCCAGCATTTT.

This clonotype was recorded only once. The CDR3 nucleotides read TGTGCCAGCAGGGGACAGGCGAGAACTGAAGCTTTCTTT. This codes for CASRGQARTEAFF. This chain connects TRBV12-3 or TRBV12-4 to TRBJ1-1, with 8 positions matching TRBD1. CDR3 length equals 13 residues. V lost 6 bases to trimming and J lost 5 bases; unmatched junction nucleotides: 5.

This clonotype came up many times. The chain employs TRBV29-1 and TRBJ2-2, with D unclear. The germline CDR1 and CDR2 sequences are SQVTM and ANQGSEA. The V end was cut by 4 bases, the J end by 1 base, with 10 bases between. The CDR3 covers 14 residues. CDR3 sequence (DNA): TGCAGCGTTGTCCCTGGCGGGAACACCGGGGAGCTGTTTTTT. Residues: CSVVPGGNTGELFF.

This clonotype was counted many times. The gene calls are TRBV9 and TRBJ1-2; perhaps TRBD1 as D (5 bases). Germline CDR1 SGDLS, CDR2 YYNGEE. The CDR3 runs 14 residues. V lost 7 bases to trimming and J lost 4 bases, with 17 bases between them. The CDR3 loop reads CASLSGPNSYGYTF. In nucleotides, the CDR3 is TGTGCCAGCTTATCAGGGCCCAACTCCTATGGCTACACCTTC. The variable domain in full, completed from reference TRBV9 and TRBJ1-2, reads DSGVTQTPKHLITATGQRVTLRCSPRSGDLSVYWYQQSLDQGLQFLIQYYNGEERAKGNILERFSAQQFPDLHSELNLSSLELGDSALYFCASLSGPNSYGYTFGSGTRLTVV.

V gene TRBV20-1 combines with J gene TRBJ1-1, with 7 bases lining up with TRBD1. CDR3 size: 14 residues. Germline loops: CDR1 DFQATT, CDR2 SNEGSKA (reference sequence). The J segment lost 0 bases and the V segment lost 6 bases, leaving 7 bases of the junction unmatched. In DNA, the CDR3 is TGCAGTGCGAGCCTGGGACAGATGAACACTGAAGCTTTCTTT. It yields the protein CSASLGQMNTEAFF.